The 22 T cell receptor beta chains given below trace back to one sample, sequenced in a study of T cell repertoires in cytomegalovirus infection. TCRdb re-called the reads through MiXCR, storing one row per CDR3 protein. Altogether 400,000 to 600,000 distinct CDR3 sequences are present, approximately 40% being singletons, with the ten largest covering 40% to 50%. Their recognized antigens are unknown. The material was cultured PBMCs, obtained from culture after CMV antigen stimulation. These receptors were taken from a human donor in good health (CMV status not recorded). Some clones in this sample may be carry-over from other donors' samples.

In this sample, this clonotype turned up once. This sequence joins TRBV12-3 or TRBV12-4 and TRBJ2-3; no firm D call. V dropped 2 bases and J dropped 8 bases, with 11 bases sitting between them. The CDR3 contains 13 residues. The CDR3 nucleotides read TGTGCCAGCAGTTTATCGTTTACTGGTACGCAGTATTTT. This gives the protein CASSLSFTGTQYF.

This clonotype occurred many times. The rearrangement uses TRBV7-9 and TRBJ2-5; D is ambiguous. Germline assignment: CDR1 SEHNR and CDR2 FQNEAQ (reference sequence). The CDR3 has 13 residues. Deletions cut 5 bases from V and 2 bases from J, with 9 bases between. This CDR3 reads CASSPRLQETQYF. In DNA form, the CDR3 reads TGTGCCAGCAGCCCCAGGCTTCAAGAGACCCAGTACTTC.

The chain uses TRBV6-1 and TRBJ2-1, with D perhaps TRBD1 or TRBD2 (5 bases each). CDR3 size: 15 residues. Trimming removed 6 bases from V and 0 bases from J, with 12 bases in between. Germline assignment: CDR1 MNHNS and CDR2 SASEGT. CDR3 coding DNA: TGTGCCAGCAGATCGGGGCCAAGCTCCTACAATGAGCAGTTCTTC. It yields the protein CASRSGPSSYNEQFF.

This clonotype has more than one count but fewer than ten. The J gene is TRBJ1-1, the V gene TRBV7-2, with D perhaps matching TRBD1 (5 bases). V was cut by 7 bases and J by 6 bases, with 18 bases left in between. The CDR3 is 14 residues long. CDR1 and CDR2 from the germline V gene are SGHTA and FQGNSA. The CDR3 DNA reads as TGTGCCAGCAACCAACCGGGAGGGGCTTCTGAAGCTTTCTTT. Translated: CASNQPGGASEAFF.

Concerning this clonotype itself: Sequence at one end of the junction differs from germline and may be a read error. The V gene is TRBV6-1, the J gene TRBJ2-1, with TRBD2 identical over 10 bases. The CDR3 extends over 18 amino acids. Germline values: CDR1 MNHNS, CDR2 SASEGT. The CDR3 loop reads CASCDSTPTSGTYNEQFF. In DNA, the CDR3 is TGTGCCAGCTGTGACTCTACCCCCACTAGCGGGACCTACAATGAGCAGTTCTTC.

The chain carries TRBV11-3 and TRBJ2-3; weak D call: TRBD2 (6 bases). The CDR3 covers 17 residues. V lost 1 base, J lost 0 bases, and 14 bases lay in between. The germline gives CDR1 SGHNT, CDR2 YENEEA. The DNA for the CDR3 is TGTGCCAGCAGCTTAGGTTCCGGCGGGACTAGCACAGATACGCAGTATTTT. Its translation is CASSLGSGGTSTDTQYF.

This clonotype showed up just a few times. This chain links TRBV6-6 with TRBJ1-1; D remains ambiguous. CDR1 and CDR2 from the germline V gene are MNHNY and SVGAGI (reference sequence). Trimming stripped 8 bases from V and 6 bases from J, with 13 bases between. This CDR3 is 12 amino acids long. The CDR3 sequence: CASEDAWSEAFF. The CDR3 nucleotides read TGTGCCAGCGAGGACGCCTGGTCTGAAGCTTTCTTT.

There are many counts of this clonotype. The V and J genes are TRBV7-2 and TRBJ1-2; D unresolved. The length of the CDR3 is 15 residues. The V gene's germline CDR1 is SGHTA and CDR2 FQGNSA. V was shortened by 1 base and J by 7 bases, with 16 bases between the two germline ends. The CDR3 DNA sequence: TGTGCCAGCAGCTTAGGACTAAGTCCTGTTCGTGGCTACACCTTC. Encoded protein: CASSLGLSPVRGYTF. The full variable domain, its missing parts supplied by reference TRBV7-2 and TRBJ1-2, is GAGVSQSPSNKVTEKGKDVELRCDPISGHTALYWYRQSLGQGLEFLIYFQGNSAPDKSGLPSDRFSAERTGGSVSTLTIQRTQQEDSAVYLCASSLGLSPVRGYTFGSGTRLTVV.

This sequence joins TRBV6-1 and TRBJ1-5; 8 bases agree with TRBD1. Germline V gene data show CDR1 as MNHNS and CDR2 as SASEGT. J lost 6 bases, V lost 6 bases, and 10 bases had no gene match. The CDR3 runs to 15 residues. CDR3 coding DNA: TGTGCCAGCAGCCGTGGACAGGGAGATGGTCAGCCCCAGCATTTT. Translating it yields CASSRGQGDGQPQHF.

This chain links TRBV12-3 or TRBV12-4 with TRBJ2-1; D is unclear. The V end lost 5 bases, the J end lost 8 bases, and 10 bases lay between the germline ends. The CDR3 has 12 amino acids. CDR3 sequence: CASSGEGYEQFF. The DNA for the CDR3 is TGTGCCAGCAGTGGCGAAGGGTATGAGCAGTTCTTC.

This clonotype was counted a few times. The chain links TRBV5-6 to TRBJ1-5; the D is unclear. Germline V gene lookup returns CDR1 SGHDT and CDR2 YYEEEE. V shed 2 bases and J shed 4 bases, with 10 bases lying between them. The CDR3 contains 14 residues. CDR3 in amino acids: CASSFHGFNQPQHF. Here the CDR3 DNA reads TGTGCCAGCAGCTTTCACGGATTTAATCAGCCCCAGCATTTT.

The chain recombines TRBV6-2 or TRBV6-3 with TRBJ2-7, with 14 positions matching TRBD2. The V segment lost 7 bases and the J segment 6 bases; nucleotides outside the gene matches: 5. Germline V gene lookup returns CDR1 MNHEY and CDR2 SVGEGT. The CDR3 spans 14 residues. CDR3 sequence reads: CASTGLAGVTEQYF. The DNA of the CDR3 is TGTGCCAGCACGGGACTAGCGGGAGTAACCGAGCAGTACTTC.

The genes are TRBV20-1 and TRBJ1-2; the match to TRBD1 covers 12 bases. Germline CDR1 is DFQATT and CDR2 is SNEGSKA (reference sequence). The CDR3 spans 19 residues. Germline trimming cut 0 bases from V and 0 bases from J; bases unmatched to any gene: 11. CDR3 bases: TGCAGTGCTAGAGATCAGCCCGGGACAGGGGGCTCGGCTAACTATGGCTACACCTTC. Its translation: CSARDQPGTGGSANYGYTF.

The rearrangement uses TRBV6-2 or TRBV6-3 and TRBJ2-2, with 11 bases matching TRBD2. The germline gives CDR1 MNHEY, CDR2 SVGEGT. This CDR3 is 14 amino acids long. J was trimmed by 6 bases and V by 6 bases; bases with no gene match: 3. The CDR3 sequence: CASSRGLAAGELFF. The DNA for the CDR3 is TGTGCCAGCAGCCGGGGACTAGCGGCCGGGGAGCTGTTTTTT.

The chain combines TRBV7-6 with TRBJ2-2, with 8 bases that match TRBD1. Trimming cost V 5 bases and J 4 bases; bases outside gene matches: 3. Per germline, CDR1 SGHVS and CDR2 FNYEAQ. The CDR3 contains 14 residues. DNA for the CDR3: TGTGCCAGCAGCCTAGGACAGGGCACCGGGGAGCTGTTTTTT. It specifies CASSLGQGTGELFF.

The table lists this clonotype with a few counts. V gene TRBV27 combines with J gene TRBJ2-7; 8 bases align to TRBD2. Germline-derived CDR1 and CDR2 are MNHEY and SMNVEV (reference sequence). V lost 8 bases and J lost 0; bases outside the gene matches: 6. The CDR3 contains 14 residues. As DNA, the CDR3 is TGTGCCAGCCCAATAGCGGGGAACTCCTACGAGCAGTACTTC. Translated: CASPIAGNSYEQYF.

V and J are TRBV5-6 and TRBJ1-2; D is unclear. Trimming stripped 7 bases from V and 5 bases from J, with 15 bases between. Germline CDR1 and CDR2: SGHDT and YYEEEE. This CDR3 spans 13 amino acids. CDR3 residues: CASSQLDGYGYTF. CDR3 in DNA: TGTGCCAGCTCTCAACTGGACGGGTATGGCTACACCTTC.

V and J are TRBV29-1 and TRBJ2-3; 7 bases align to TRBD1. The CDR3 sequence is 12 residues long. J was trimmed by 5 bases and V by 4 bases; bases with no gene match: 3. Per the germline V gene, CDR1 is SQVTM and CDR2 is ANQGSEA. The CDR3 bases are TGCAGCGTTGGGCCAGGGGGAGATACGCAGTATTTT. The encoded protein is CSVGPGGDTQYF.

This clonotype appeared a few times. The chain uses TRBV12-3 or TRBV12-4 and TRBJ1-2; maybe TRBD1 (6 bases). Trimming removed 4 bases at V and 4 bases at J, with 16 bases between. This CDR3 spans 15 amino acids. The chain's CDR3 is CASSSPLTGPYGYTF. CDR3 bases: TGTGCCAGCAGTTCCCCCCTGACAGGTCCCTATGGCTACACCTTC.

V usage is TRBV7-8 and J usage is TRBJ1-1; D call uncertain. The CDR3 extends over 16 amino acids. Trimming removed 0 bases from V and 3 bases from J, with 14 bases in between. Germline V gene sequence: CDR1 SGHVS, CDR2 FQNEAQ. The CDR3 DNA reads TGTGCCAGCAGCTTAGCCTCCTCGGCGGGAGACACTGAAGCTTTCTTT. Translation gives CASSLASSAGDTEAFF.

This clonotype was counted a few times. The rearrangement joins TRBV5-1 to TRBJ2-3, with TRBD1 as a possible D gene (6 bases). Germline CDR1 and CDR2: SGHRS and YFSETQ. This CDR3 has 16 residues. Trimming shortened V by 3 bases and J by 4 bases, and 18 bases separated the two germline ends. This CDR3 is CASSSSRDTIPDTQYF. In DNA, the CDR3 is TGCGCCAGCAGCTCAAGCAGGGACACCATTCCAGATACGCAGTATTTT.

This chain joins TRBV5-5 and TRBJ2-3; TRBD2 agrees at 14 bases. CDR1 is SGHKS, CDR2 YYEKEE, per germline (reference sequence). Trimming at V came to 6 bases and at J to 1 base, leaving 7 bases not matched to a gene. CDR3 length: 17 amino acids. The CDR3 here is CASNGLAGGWGTDTQYF. CDR3 in DNA: TGTGCCAGCAACGGACTAGCGGGAGGTTGGGGCACAGATACGCAGTATTTT. Full variable domain (outside the CDR3, taken from reference TRBV5-5 and TRBJ2-3): DAGVTQSPTHLIKTRGQQVTLRCSPISGHKSVSWYQQVLGQGPQFIFQYYEKEERGRGNFPDRFSARQFPNYSSELNVNALLLGDSALYLCASNGLAGGWGTDTQYFGPGTRLTVL.